This T cell receptor (beta chain) was obtained from a study of OX40 agonist ivuxolimab in advanced cancers. Assay: immunoSEQ multiplex PCR; the TCRdb copy retains only in-frame clones and omits some. The sample shows about 110,000 clones, around 90% of them seen only once. Germline V gene lookup returns CDR1 SGHRS and CDR2 YFSETQ. CDR3 length: 15 residues. This TCR was recovered from an adult with an advanced solid tumor such as melanoma, head and neck, liver or kidney cancer. Here the sequenced sample was CD4+ or CD8+ T cells sorted from blood, taken in a trial of the OX40 agonist ivuxolimab. The chain has TRBV5-1 and TRBJ2-5; D call uncertain. The DNA end is more similar to TRBJ2-7, so the J call may be wrong. The CDR3 is CASSSPINPSGEQYF. DNA for the CDR3: TGCGCCAGCAGTAGCCCTATTAACCCGAGTGGCGAGCAGTACTTC.